A selection of T cell receptor beta chains follows, all from one sample in a study of blood T cells in healthy people across ages. In TCRdb, the 5' RACE reads were re-called with MiXCR into one record per CDR3 protein. The sample yields 500,000 to 650,000 distinct CDR3 sequences, about 26% seen once. This sample also appeared in a second study, on T cells of mothers and their children.

The sample taken for sequencing was blood. The receptor source for this set is a boy younger than 10 in good health. CDR3s include the opening cysteine and the closing phenylalanine or tryptophan. Each record gives: D gene, J gene, clone size, V gene, CDR3 protein, CDR3 DNA. A D gene is named only where the DNA matches it firmly. Clone size is stated in some rows and not others, as once, few, many or a class when expanded.

TRBD1	TRBJ2-7	few	TRBV20-1	CSAPGTGTYEQYF	TGCAGTGCTCCCGGGACAGGGACCTACGAGCAGTACTTC
-	TRBJ2-4	-	TRBV7-9	CASSHLRSLGGKNIQYF	TGTGCCAGCAGCCACCTGCGGAGTCTGGGAGGCAAAAACATTCAGTACTTC
-	TRBJ2-7	-	TRBV13	CASRGENPYEQYF	TGTGCCAGCAGGGGAGAGAACCCCTACGAGCAGTACTTC
-	TRBJ2-5	-	TRBV3-1	CASSQLGAPGETQYF	TGTGCCAGCAGCCAACTAGGGGCTCCCGGGGAGACCCAGTACTTC
-	TRBJ1-2	-	TRBV7-9	CASSPGLLGNYGYTF	TGTGCCAGCAGTCCCGGCCTACTCGGGAACTATGGCTACACCTTC
TRBD1	TRBJ2-4	few	TRBV28	CASSGPRQGLDIQYF	TGTGCCAGCAGTGGACCCAGACAGGGGTTGGACATTCAGTACTTC
-	TRBJ1-5	few	TRBV12-3/TRBV12-4	CASKDKNSNQPQHF	TGTGCCAGCAAGGACAAAAATAGCAATCAGCCCCAGCATTTT
TRBD1	TRBJ2-1	-	TRBV7-3	CASSSRQGAGNGQFF	TGTGCCAGCAGCTCACGACAGGGGGCGGGGAATGGGCAGTTCTTC
TRBD1	TRBJ1-4	-	TRBV10-3	CATGTGSEELFF	TGTGCCACAGGGACAGGGAGTGAAGAACTGTTTTTT
-	TRBJ2-7	-	TRBV12-3/TRBV12-4	CASRHPSPGSEQYF	TGTGCCAGCAGACACCCCAGCCCAGGCTCCGAGCAGTACTTC
-	TRBJ1-1	few	TRBV3-1	CASSQVGLIANTEAFF	TGTGCCAGCAGCCAAGTGGGGCTTATCGCGAACACTGAAGCTTTCTTT
-	TRBJ2-2	few	TRBV4-2	CASSRGERATNTGELFF	TGTGCCAGCAGCCGCGGGGAGCGGGCTACGAACACCGGGGAGCTGTTTTTT
-	TRBJ2-7	-	TRBV6-5	CASSYSGDSYEQYF	TGTGCCAGCAGTTACTCCGGCGACTCCTACGAGCAGTACTTC
TRBD2	TRBJ2-1	many	TRBV12-3/TRBV12-4	CASSFLAGSYNEQFF	TGTGCCAGCAGTTTTTTAGCGGGCTCCTACAATGAGCAGTTCTTC
-	TRBJ2-1	-	TRBV10-2	CASSRRRESSYNEQFF	TGCGCCAGCAGTCGTCGGAGGGAGAGCTCCTACAATGAGCAGTTCTTC
-	TRBJ2-5	few	TRBV18	CASSPLRRAETQYF	TGTGCCAGCTCACCATTGAGGAGGGCCGAGACCCAGTACTTC
-	TRBJ2-7	-	TRBV6-6	CASSSFTRITYEQYF	TGTGCCAGCAGTTCCTTCACACGGATCACCTACGAGCAGTACTTC
TRBD1	TRBJ2-5	many	TRBV20-1	CSARTGHQETQYF	TGCAGTGCTCGGACAGGCCACCAAGAGACCCAGTACTTC
-	TRBJ2-5	-	TRBV27	CASSVDSTGETQYF	TGTGCCAGCAGTGTAGACTCCACCGGGGAGACCCAGTACTTC
-	TRBJ1-6	-	TRBV10-3	CAISESVGSNSPLHF	TGTGCCATCAGTGAGTCTGTCGGATCCAATTCACCCCTCCACTTT
-	TRBJ2-7	-	TRBV29-1	CSVEGRDERYEQYF	TGCAGCGTTGAAGGGAGGGATGAACGCTACGAGCAGTACTTC
TRBD1	TRBJ2-3	-	TRBV5-1	CASGGQAADTQYF	TGCGCCAGCGGAGGACAGGCAGCAGATACGCAGTATTTT
-	TRBJ2-1	few	TRBV9	CASSPRSSYNEQFF	TGTGCCAGCAGCCCCCGGTCGAGTTACAATGAGCAGTTCTTC